These T cell receptor beta chains were read from a single sample in a study of blood T cell repertoires in COVID-19. The protocol was immunoSEQ multiplex PCR, while the TCRdb copy is restricted to in-frame clones and leaves out a portion. The profile shows about 190,000 clones, approximately 80% of them singletons. The sequenced sample was peripheral blood. All receptors derive from a human donor in a cohort sampled during active COVID-19. Each CDR3 is given with its conserved first and last residue. Fields, in order: V gene, CDR3 length, clone size, D gene, J gene, CDR3 protein, CDR3 DNA. The D gene is left open where the match is weak. Some rows mark clone size as missing; the rest say once, few, many or name a class of expanded clone.

v_gene: TRBV9
len: 16
abundance: NA
d_gene: TRBD1
j_gene: TRBJ2-3
CDR3aa: CASSIGTGAITDTQYF
CDR3nt: TGTGCCAGCAGCATTGGGACAGGAGCCATCACAGATACGCAGTATTTT

v_gene: TRBV9
len: 13
abundance: NA
d_gene: NA
j_gene: TRBJ2-2
CDR3aa: CASSLRLSGELFF
CDR3nt: TGTGCCAGCAGCCTCCGACTATCCGGGGAGCTGTTTTTT

v_gene: TRBV5-6
len: 14
abundance: NA
d_gene: TRBD1
j_gene: TRBJ1-2
CDR3aa: CASSFSDRGFGYTF
CDR3nt: TGTGCCAGCAGCTTTTCGGACAGGGGTTTTGGCTACACCTTC

v_gene: TRBV5-1
len: 13
abundance: NA
d_gene: NA
j_gene: TRBJ2-3
CDR3aa: CASGKTGTDTQYF
CDR3nt: TGCGCCAGCGGAAAGACTGGCACAGATACGCAGTATTTT

v_gene: TRBV3-1/TRBV3-2
len: 14
abundance: NA
d_gene: NA
j_gene: TRBJ2-5
CDR3aa: CASSQDRGRETQYF
CDR3nt: TGTGCCAGCAGCCAAGATCGGGGAAGGGAGACCCAGTACTTC

v_gene: TRBV28
len: 13
abundance: NA
d_gene: TRBD2
j_gene: TRBJ2-3
CDR3aa: CASMGLAGQPGYF
CDR3nt: TGTGCCAGCATGGGACTAGCGGGCCAGCCAGGGTATTTT

v_gene: TRBV6-1
len: 14
abundance: NA
d_gene: NA
j_gene: TRBJ1-3
CDR3aa: CASSEQGQGNTIYF
CDR3nt: TGTGCCAGCAGTGAACAGGGCCAGGGAAACACCATATATTTT

v_gene: TRBV18
len: 14
abundance: NA
d_gene: TRBD1
j_gene: TRBJ2-7
CDR3aa: CASSPGQGDYEQYF
CDR3nt: TGTGCCAGCTCACCCGGACAGGGTGACTACGAGCAGTACTTC

v_gene: TRBV28
len: 18
abundance: NA
d_gene: NA
j_gene: TRBJ1-2
CDR3aa: CASSFTPSGSRWYYGYTF
CDR3nt: TGTGCCAGCAGTTTTACCCCTTCCGGGAGTCGTTGGTACTATGGCTACACCTTC

v_gene: TRBV7-9
len: 15
abundance: NA
d_gene: NA
j_gene: TRBJ1-3
CDR3aa: CASSRVVNSGNTIYF
CDR3nt: TGTGCCAGCAGCCGAGTGGTTAACTCTGGAAACACCATATATTTT

v_gene: TRBV19
len: 14
abundance: few
d_gene: TRBD1
j_gene: TRBJ2-1
CDR3aa: CASSDRDRGNEQFF
CDR3nt: TGTGCCAGTAGTGACCGGGACAGGGGTAACGAGCAGTTCTTC

v_gene: TRBV6-5
len: 16
abundance: NA
d_gene: TRBD2
j_gene: TRBJ2-1
CDR3aa: CASSWEGGLAYNEQFF
CDR3nt: TGTGCCAGCAGTTGGGAGGGCGGCCTCGCCTACAATGAGCAGTTCTTC

v_gene: TRBV27
len: 15
abundance: NA
d_gene: TRBD1
j_gene: TRBJ2-2
CDR3aa: CASRRDRVNTGELFF
CDR3nt: TGTGCCAGCAGGAGGGACAGGGTAAACACCGGGGAGCTGTTTTTT

v_gene: TRBV5-1
len: 14
abundance: NA
d_gene: NA
j_gene: TRBJ2-7
CDR3aa: CASSSERTAYEQYF
CDR3nt: TGCGCCAGCAGCTCCGAGCGGACGGCATACGAGCAGTACTTC

v_gene: TRBV7-9
len: 13
abundance: NA
d_gene: NA
j_gene: TRBJ1-1
CDR3aa: CASSLRGGTEAFF
CDR3nt: TGTGCCAGCAGCTTAAGGGGGGGCACTGAAGCTTTCTTT

v_gene: TRBV27
len: 13
abundance: NA
d_gene: NA
j_gene: TRBJ2-3
CDR3aa: CASSLVGRDTQYF
CDR3nt: TGTGCCAGCAGTTTAGTTGGTCGGGATACGCAGTATTTT

v_gene: TRBV7-2
len: 16
abundance: few
d_gene: NA
j_gene: TRBJ1-5
CDR3aa: CASSRSTLYSNQPQHF
CDR3nt: TGTGCCAGCAGCCGTTCTACCCTATATAGCAATCAGCCCCAGCATTTT

v_gene: TRBV28
len: 12
abundance: NA
d_gene: NA
j_gene: TRBJ2-1
CDR3aa: CASAGSYNEQFF
CDR3nt: TGTGCCAGCGCGGGATCCTACAATGAGCAGTTCTTC

v_gene: TRBV4-2
len: 13
abundance: NA
d_gene: NA
j_gene: TRBJ2-3
CDR3aa: CASSQGLQDTQYF
CDR3nt: TGTGCCAGCAGCCAAGGGCTTCAAGATACGCAGTATTTT

v_gene: TRBV2
len: 16
abundance: NA
d_gene: TRBD2
j_gene: TRBJ2-1
CDR3aa: CASSKLGGVYRDEQFF
CDR3nt: TGTGCCAGCAGTAAACTGGGAGGGGTCTATAGGGATGAGCAGTTCTTC

v_gene: TRBV2
len: 12
abundance: NA
d_gene: NA
j_gene: TRBJ1-2
CDR3aa: CASSLNMFFYTF
CDR3nt: TGTGCCAGCAGTTTAAACATGTTTTTCTACACCTTC

v_gene: TRBV9
len: 12
abundance: many
d_gene: NA
j_gene: TRBJ2-1
CDR3aa: CASSVGSGEQFF
CDR3nt: TGTGCCAGCAGCGTAGGGAGCGGTGAGCAGTTCTTC

v_gene: TRBV12-3/TRBV12-4
len: 13
abundance: NA
d_gene: NA
j_gene: TRBJ2-5
CDR3aa: CASSPLRVGTQYF
CDR3nt: TGTGCCAGCAGTCCCCTGAGGGTCGGGACCCAGTACTTC

v_gene: TRBV19
len: 20
abundance: NA
d_gene: NA
j_gene: TRBJ2-6
CDR3aa: CASSIDPIIAGSSGANVLTF
CDR3nt: TGTGCCAGTAGTATAGATCCAATCATCGCGGGGTCCTCTGGGGCCAACGTCCTGACTTTC

v_gene: TRBV10-3
len: 13
abundance: NA
d_gene: TRBD1
j_gene: TRBJ1-2
CDR3aa: CAIKPGQAYGYTF
CDR3nt: TGTGCCATCAAGCCGGGACAGGCCTATGGCTACACCTTC

v_gene: TRBV19
len: 16
abundance: NA
d_gene: NA
j_gene: TRBJ2-5
CDR3aa: CASSIVLRTSVETQYF
CDR3nt: TGTGCCAGTAGTATTGTGCTGAGGACTTCAGTGGAGACCCAGTACTTC

v_gene: TRBV9
len: 16
abundance: NA
d_gene: TRBD2
j_gene: TRBJ2-1
CDR3aa: CASSLMTSGGYNEQFF
CDR3nt: TGTGCCAGCAGCTTAATGACTAGCGGGGGTTACAATGAGCAGTTCTTC

v_gene: TRBV5-1
len: 14
abundance: many
d_gene: TRBD2
j_gene: TRBJ2-7
CDR3aa: CASRYNDRAGEQYF
CDR3nt: TGCGCCAGCAGATATAACGACAGAGCGGGGGAGCAGTACTTC

v_gene: TRBV5-1
len: 13
abundance: NA
d_gene: NA
j_gene: TRBJ2-5
CDR3aa: CASSLAGGETQYF
CDR3nt: TGCGCCAGCAGCTTGGCGGGCGGGGAGACCCAGTACTTC

v_gene: TRBV29-1
len: 14
abundance: NA
d_gene: NA
j_gene: TRBJ1-4
CDR3aa: CSVRRTGNNEKLFF
CDR3nt: TGCAGCGTTCGAAGAACAGGGAATAATGAAAAACTGTTTTTT

v_gene: TRBV18
len: 12
abundance: NA
d_gene: NA
j_gene: TRBJ2-3
CDR3aa: CASSPEGDTQYF
CDR3nt: TGTGCCAGCTCACCCGAGGGAGATACGCAGTATTTT

v_gene: TRBV19
len: 13
abundance: NA
d_gene: NA
j_gene: TRBJ1-1
CDR3aa: CASSNSMNTEAFF
CDR3nt: TGTGCCAGTAGTAACAGCATGAACACTGAAGCTTTCTTT

v_gene: TRBV19
len: 14
abundance: few
d_gene: NA
j_gene: TRBJ1-1
CDR3aa: CASSIRGGSTEAFF
CDR3nt: TGTGCCAGTAGTATTAGAGGGGGAAGCACTGAAGCTTTCTTT

v_gene: TRBV27
len: 18
abundance: few
d_gene: TRBD1
j_gene: TRBJ1-1
CDR3aa: CASSLLRGTGRLNTEAFF
CDR3nt: TGTGCCAGCAGTTTACTTCGCGGGACAGGCCGCCTTAACACTGAAGCTTTCTTT

v_gene: TRBV19
len: 14
abundance: NA
d_gene: TRBD1
j_gene: TRBJ2-7
CDR3aa: CASSSDRGRYEQYF
CDR3nt: TGTGCCAGTAGTTCGGACAGGGGGCGGTACGAGCAGTACTTC

v_gene: TRBV2
len: 14
abundance: NA
d_gene: TRBD2
j_gene: TRBJ2-7
CDR3aa: CASSSGGLPYEQYF
CDR3nt: TGTGCCAGCAGTTCGGGGGGGCTACCCTACGAGCAGTACTTC

v_gene: TRBV25-1
len: 15
abundance: NA
d_gene: NA
j_gene: TRBJ2-1
CDR3aa: CASSPPYRGNNEQFF
CDR3nt: TGTGCCAGCAGCCCCCCCTATCGGGGGAACAATGAGCAGTTCTTC

v_gene: TRBV14
len: 15
abundance: NA
d_gene: TRBD1
j_gene: TRBJ2-5
CDR3aa: CASTPQGTRLETQYF
CDR3nt: TGTGCCAGCACCCCACAGGGGACGAGGTTGGAGACCCAGTACTTC